This T cell receptor beta chain derives from a study of shared clonotypes between healthy human individuals. CDR1 is SNHLY and CDR2 is FYNNEI in the germline V gene. V lost 2 bases and J 0 bases, leaving 11 bases between the germline ends. There are 16 residues in the CDR3. Cells designated naive CD8 were CD45RO-negative and were positively selected for CCR7, with terminally differentiated effector memory CD45RA+ cells excluded. The deep-level immunoSEQ assay was used. Some clones are missing from TCRdb's copy, which holds only in-frame ones; the method was immunoSEQ multiplex PCR. The sample shows around 2,000,000 clones, around 96% of them seen only once.

The TCR comes from a young man in good health. The V call is TRBV2, the J call TRBJ1-3; D is unresolved. Sequenced input: naive CD8+ T cells sorted from blood. CDR3 sequence (DNA): TGTGCCAGCAGTGAATACCTTGAGGTCTCTGGAAACACCATATATTTT. Its translation is CASSEYLEVSGNTIYF.